The present T cell receptor (beta chain) was sequenced within a study of T cells after yellow fever vaccination. Universal primer sites and UMIs were introduced during 5'RACE template-switching synthesis of TCR cDNA. TCRdb reanalysed the 5' RACE reads using MiXCR and keeps one entry per CDR3 protein. Here the sample spans a few hundred thousand distinct CDR3 sequences, 11% being singletons. V lost 3 bases and J lost 2, with 18 bases in between. This CDR3 region has 16 residues. Germline assignment: CDR1 SGHRS and CDR2 YFSETQ. Study-wide results and caveats: A weaker secondary response peaked on day 5, the primary on day 15.

To note about this clonotype: Its target is not known.

The clonotype originates from a man younger than 30 who received the YFV17D yellow fever vaccine. The J gene is TRBJ2-7, the V gene TRBV5-1; D might be TRBD2 (7 bases). Here the sequenced sample was PBMCs, taken on the day of the first yellow fever vaccination. This CDR3 is CASSWASGGFAYEQYF. As DNA, the CDR3 is TGCGCCAGCAGCTGGGCGTCGGGGGGCTTTGCCTACGAGCAGTACTTC.